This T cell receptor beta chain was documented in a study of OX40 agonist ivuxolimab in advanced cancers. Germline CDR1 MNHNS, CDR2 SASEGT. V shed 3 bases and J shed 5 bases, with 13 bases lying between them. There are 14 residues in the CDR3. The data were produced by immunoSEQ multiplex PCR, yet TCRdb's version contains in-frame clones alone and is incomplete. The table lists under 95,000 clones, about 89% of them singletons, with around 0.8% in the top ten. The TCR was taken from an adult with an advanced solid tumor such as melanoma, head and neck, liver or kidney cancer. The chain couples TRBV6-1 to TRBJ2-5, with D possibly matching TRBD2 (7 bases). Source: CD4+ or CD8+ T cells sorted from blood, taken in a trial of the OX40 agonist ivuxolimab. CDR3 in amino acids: CASSDPGGGETQYF. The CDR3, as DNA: TGTGCCAGCAGTGACCCGGGGGGCGGGGAGACCCAGTACTTC.